These 22 T cell receptor beta chains came from one sample sequenced in a study of T-cell memory formation after mild COVID-19. TCRdb itself ran the 5' RACE reads through MiXCR, one entry per CDR3 protein. The sample shows about 310,000 distinct CDR3 sequences, 19% of them seen only once. Sample: PBMCs or a T cell subset sorted from them (not recorded which). These receptors were taken from a man younger than 30 who had mild COVID-19 (a few samples of this study predate the infection). Cell type and time point are not known.

The chain is built from TRBV5-6 and TRBJ2-5; TRBD2 matches 8 bases. Germline lookup yields CDR1 SGHDT and CDR2 YYEEEE. The CDR3 sequence is 15 residues long. J was trimmed by 1 base and V by 4 bases; bases with no gene match: 6. The CDR3 reads CASSPTGTSQETQYF. CDR3 nucleotide sequence: TGTGCCAGCAGCCCGACCGGGACTAGCCAAGAGACCCAGTACTTC.

This chain connects TRBV7-9 to TRBJ1-1; 8 bases fit TRBD1. The V gene end was trimmed by 1 base and the J gene end by 6 bases; junction bases not matched to a gene: 7. CDR1 and CDR2 from the germline V gene are SEHNR and FQNEAQ (reference sequence). This CDR3 region has 15 residues. The CDR3 region has the DNA TGTGCCAGCAGCTTAGGGGGGCAGGGGGCCGCTGAAGCTTTCTTT. It translates to CASSLGGQGAAEAFF.

This clonotype was counted only a few times. The rearrangement links TRBV18 to TRBJ2-2; 8 bases agree with TRBD1. The germline gives CDR1 KGHSH, CDR2 LQKENI. This CDR3 contains 14 residues. V shed 5 bases, J shed 4 bases, and the junction held 3 bases outside the gene matches. The CDR3 spells CASSSGQATGELFF. DNA of the CDR3: TGTGCCAGCTCATCGGGACAGGCCACCGGGGAGCTGTTTTTT.

This chain uses TRBV30 with TRBJ1-2; D is undetermined. The germline CDR1 and CDR2 sequences are GTSNPN and SVGIG (reference sequence). V lost 0 bases, J lost 4 bases, and 9 bases lay in between. CDR3 length: 13 residues. The CDR3 sequence: CAWSVRVFYGYTF. CDR3 sequence (DNA): TGTGCCTGGAGTGTACGTGTCTTCTATGGCTACACCTTC.

The gene calls are TRBV4-3 and TRBJ2-5; D is unresolved. Germline values: CDR1 LGHNA, CDR2 YSLEER. The CDR3 extends over 13 amino acids. V lost 5 bases to trimming and J lost 7 bases, with 14 bases between them. CDR3 protein: CASSGEAWGTQYF. In DNA, the CDR3 is TGCGCCAGCAGCGGCGAGGCCTGGGGGACCCAGTACTTC.

This clonotype occurred a few times. The CDR3 DNA reads TGTGCCAGCGCGGAGGGACTAGCGGGGGAAGAGACCCAGTACTTC. Its protein product is CASAEGLAGEETQYF. This chain links TRBV5-4 with TRBJ2-5; TRBD2 agrees at 14 bases. The CDR3 sequence is 15 residues long. Germline trimming cut 7 bases from V and 3 bases from J; bases unmatched to any gene: 5. Germline V lookup: CDR1 SGHNT, CDR2 YYREEE (reference sequence).

This clonotype was seen a handful of times. The chain combines TRBV29-1 with TRBJ1-4; no firm D call. Trimming left V 4 bases short and J 0 bases short, with 3 bases between. Per the germline V gene, CDR1 is SQVTM and CDR2 is ANQGSEA. The CDR3 sequence is 12 residues long. This CDR3 reads CSVVATNEKLFF. CDR3 sequence (DNA): TGCAGCGTTGTTGCAACTAATGAAAAACTGTTTTTT.

There are a few counts of this clonotype. J is TRBJ2-4 and V is TRBV11-2; 13 bases map to TRBD2. Trimming took 5 bases from V and 9 from J; bases not matched to a gene: 10. Germline V CDR1 and CDR2: SGHAT, FQNNGV. The CDR3 totals 16 residues. CDR3 sequence: CASSTQMGLAGFIQYF. DNA of the CDR3: TGTGCCAGCAGCACCCAGATGGGACTAGCGGGGTTCATTCAGTACTTC.

This clonotype appeared a few times. The rearrangement uses TRBV6-5 and TRBJ2-7, with TRBD1 as a possible D gene (6 bases). Per germline, CDR1 MNHEY and CDR2 SVGAGI. The CDR3 totals 14 residues. The V end lost 6 bases, the J end lost 6 bases, and 18 bases lay between the germline ends. The CDR3 region has the DNA TGTGCCAGCAGGCCGACAGGCGGCCAGCTCGAGCAGTACGTC. This translates into CASRPTGGQLEQYV.

J is TRBJ1-6 and V is TRBV2; D is perhaps TRBD1 (5 bases). Germline V CDR1 and CDR2: SNHLY, FYNNEI. The CDR3 is 14 residues long. V gave up 6 bases and J gave up 2 bases, with 8 bases separating them. Here the CDR3 DNA reads TGTGCCAGCAGGGGGCCAGCCTATAATTCACCCCTCCACTTT. Its translation is CASRGPAYNSPLHF.

The chain is built from TRBV12-5 and TRBJ1-1; D is unclear. V was trimmed by 1 base and J by 7 bases, leaving 10 bases between them. The CDR3 is 13 amino acids. Germline V lookup: CDR1 LGHNT, CDR2 FRNRAP. CDR3 sequence (DNA): TGTGCTAGTGGTTTGGGCCCCCCGGGTGAAGCTTTCTTT. This sequence encodes CASGLGPPGEAFF. The full variable domain, rest sourced from reference TRBV12-5 and TRBJ1-1, is DARVTQTPRHKVTEMGQEVTMRCQPILGHNTVFWYRQTMMQGLELLAYFRNRAPLDDSGMPKDRFSAEMPDATLATLKIQPSEPRDSAVYFCASGLGPPGEAFFGQGTRLTVV.

The rearrangement joins TRBV5-1 to TRBJ1-1; 10 positions agree with TRBD1. Germline trimming cut 3 bases from V and 5 bases from J; bases unmatched to any gene: 4. CDR1 SGHRS and CDR2 YFSETQ come from the germline V gene. This CDR3 is 14 amino acids long. The DNA for the CDR3 is TGCGCCAGCAGCTGGACGGACAGGGGGACTGAAGCTTTCTTT. Protein product: CASSWTDRGTEAFF.

The chain is built from TRBV12-3 or TRBV12-4 and TRBJ1-4; tentative D call: TRBD1 (5 bases). Trimming stripped 8 bases from V and 15 bases from J, with 19 bases between. The CDR3 has 12 amino acids. CDR3: CASQGLAGGVFF. The CDR3 DNA follows: TGTGCCAGCCAAGGATTAGCGGGGGGAGTGTTTTTT.

The gene calls are TRBV6-4 and TRBJ2-3, with 13 bases identical to TRBD2. With V trimmed by 3 bases and J by 1 base, 1 base remained unmatched. The CDR3 consists of 16 residues. The germline gives CDR1 MRHNA, CDR2 SNTAGT. CDR3 residues: CASSEGTSGGTDTQYF. The CDR3 DNA follows: TGTGCCAGCAGTGAGGGGACTAGCGGGGGCACAGATACGCAGTATTTT.

This clonotype was found many times. The rearrangement uses TRBV4-1 and TRBJ1-1; TRBD1 is a possible D gene (5 bases). The germline V and J ends were trimmed by 1 base and 12 bases, with 12 bases remaining between them. The CDR3 runs to 12 residues. Looked up from germline, CDR1 is MGHRA and CDR2 is YSYEKL. The CDR3 sequence: CASSQGGVKPFF. The CDR3 DNA is TGCGCCAGCAGCCAAGGGGGGGTAAAGCCTTTCTTT.

This clonotype has a handful of counts. The chain carries TRBV21-1 and TRBJ2-7; TRBD1 is the table's D call and was not checked against the DNA. TRBV21-1 is listed as a pseudogene. The CDR3 covers 21 residues. CDR3 DNA sequence: TGTGCCAGCAGCAAAGTCGTGTACAACGGGACAGGGCACCGGTTGGGCTACGAGCAGTACGTC. Its translation: CASSKVVYNGTGHRLGYEQYV.

The chain links TRBV27 to TRBJ1-5; 9 bases map to TRBD1. CDR1 and CDR2 (germline): MNHEY, SMNVEV (reference sequence). V gave up 8 bases and J gave up 5 bases; unmatched junction bases: 10. The CDR3 loop spans 15 amino acids. The CDR3 is CASSHSRTGDQPQHF. The CDR3 nucleotides read TGTGCCAGCTCGCACTCTAGGACAGGGGATCAGCCCCAGCATTTT.

This clonotype was seen only once. The chain recombines TRBV7-7 with TRBJ2-1, with D hard to call. The CDR3 is 13 amino acids. Trimming shortened V by 2 bases and J by 4 bases, and 6 bases separated the two germline ends. The germline gives CDR1 SSHAT, CDR2 FNYEAQ (reference sequence). CDR3 residues: CASSLQVYNEQFF. CDR3 bases: TGTGCCAGCAGCTTACAGGTATACAATGAGCAGTTCTTC.

The chain joins TRBV30 to TRBJ1-2; no clear D gene. V was trimmed by 2 bases and J by 8 bases, leaving 9 bases between them. The length of the CDR3 is 11 residues. CDR1 is GTSNPN, CDR2 SVGIG, per germline (reference sequence). The CDR3 DNA sequence: TGTGCCTGGAGTTACGAGGCGGGCTACACCTTC. Its translation is CAWSYEAGYTF.

This clonotype was detected only a few times. The chain uses TRBV20-1 and TRBJ1-5; 7 nucleotides agree with TRBD1. Per germline, CDR1 DFQATT and CDR2 SNEGSKA (reference sequence). The CDR3 loop spans 13 amino acids. The junction had 8 bases not matched to a gene; V was cut back by 6 bases and J by 6 bases. CDR3 coding DNA: TGCAGTGCGATCGACAGGGCAGCTCAGCCCCAGCATTTT. This sequence encodes CSAIDRAAQPQHF.

This clonotype showed up just a few times. The chain has TRBV6-6 and TRBJ1-2, with D perhaps TRBD1 (5 bases). The V gene lost 7 bases and the J gene lost 5 bases, with 17 bases spanning the gap. The CDR3 sequence is 14 residues long. Germline loops: CDR1 MNHNY, CDR2 SVGAGI (reference sequence). The DNA for the CDR3 is TGTGCCAGCAACAAACGCGGGGGGGAATATGGCTACACCTTC. As protein: CASNKRGGEYGYTF.

This clonotype appeared a few times. The rearrangement joins TRBV20-1 to TRBJ2-7; D not resolved. V was cut by 6 bases and J by 0 bases, with 6 bases left in between. Germline assignment: CDR1 DFQATT and CDR2 SNEGSKA (reference sequence). The CDR3 loop spans 11 amino acids. CDR3 residues: CSAPHSYEQYF. DNA of the CDR3: TGCAGTGCCCCTCACTCCTACGAGCAGTACTTC.